Sequencing of this T cell receptor (beta chain) was carried out in a study of blood T cell repertoires in COVID-19. For the study at large: The cDNA or gDNA used as material had been derived from T cells, B-cell-depleted T cells, or PBMCs.

Libraries were prepared by immunoSEQ multiplex PCR; TCRdb keeps only in-frame clonotypes and omits some of them. The data show 350,000 or so clones, with about 88% seen just once and approximately 1% held by the top ten. The CDR3 consists of 13 residues. Input material: PBMCs or T cells enriched from blood (not recorded which). The rearrangement links TRBV12-3 or TRBV12-4 to TRBJ2-5; D is uncertain. The receptor comes from a woman in her twenties or thirties who had been exposed to COVID-19. The CDR3 reads CAVRSASGETQYF. CDR3 nucleotides: TGTGCGGTGCGGAGCGCCTCTGGGGAGACCCAGTACTTC.